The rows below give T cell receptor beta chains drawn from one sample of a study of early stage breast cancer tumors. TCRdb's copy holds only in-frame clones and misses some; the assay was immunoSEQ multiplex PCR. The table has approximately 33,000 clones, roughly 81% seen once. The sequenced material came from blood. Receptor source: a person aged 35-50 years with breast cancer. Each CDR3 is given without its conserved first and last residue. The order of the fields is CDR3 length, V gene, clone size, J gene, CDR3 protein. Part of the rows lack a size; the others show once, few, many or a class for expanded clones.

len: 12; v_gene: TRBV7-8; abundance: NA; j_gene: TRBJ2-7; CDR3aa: ASSLARVGYEQY
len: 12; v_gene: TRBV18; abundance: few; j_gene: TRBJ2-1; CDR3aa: ASSRAPEAGEQF
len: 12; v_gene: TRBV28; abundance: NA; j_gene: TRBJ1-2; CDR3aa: ASSPTGGHYGYT
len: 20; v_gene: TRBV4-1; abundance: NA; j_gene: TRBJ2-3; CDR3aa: ASSQDYRSGKSGRASTDTQY
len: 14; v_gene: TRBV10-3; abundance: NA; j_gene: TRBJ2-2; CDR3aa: AISPPQGADTGELF
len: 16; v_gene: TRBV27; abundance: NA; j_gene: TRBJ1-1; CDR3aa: ASSLSSWIVGGHTEAF
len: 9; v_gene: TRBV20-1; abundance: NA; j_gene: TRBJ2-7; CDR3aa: SAGQGLEQY
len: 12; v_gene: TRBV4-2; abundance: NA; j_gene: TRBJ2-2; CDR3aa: ASSPPRGAGELF
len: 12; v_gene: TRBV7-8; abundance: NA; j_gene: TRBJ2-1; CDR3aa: ASSFGRRGNEQF
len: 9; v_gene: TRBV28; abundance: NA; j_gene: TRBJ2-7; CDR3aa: ASSVNYEQY
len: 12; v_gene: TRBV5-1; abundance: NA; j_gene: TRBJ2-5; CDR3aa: ASSLWLGEETQY
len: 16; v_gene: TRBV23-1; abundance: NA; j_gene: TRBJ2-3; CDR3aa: ASTLAGTSGRFADTQY
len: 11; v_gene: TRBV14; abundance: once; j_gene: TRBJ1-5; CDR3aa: ASSQSVNQPQH
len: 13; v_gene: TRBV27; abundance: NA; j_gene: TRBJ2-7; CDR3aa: ASSFAGQVGNEQY
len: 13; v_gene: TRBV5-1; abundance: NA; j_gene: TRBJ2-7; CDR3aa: ASSLAAGPPGEQY
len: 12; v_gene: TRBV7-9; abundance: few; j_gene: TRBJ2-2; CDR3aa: ASIPGRATGELF